This record looks at one TCR beta chain sequence and its context. Deletions cut 6 bases from V and 2 bases from J, with 13 bases between. CDR1 SNHLY and CDR2 FYNNEI come from the germline V gene. The CDR3 runs 14 residues. Individuals aged about 18 to 89 years were recruited from around 22 US areas. Researchers sorted participants into cohorts using their self-reported clinical history. The sample originates from a study of blood T cell repertoires in COVID-19. Turning to the study itself: Some COVID-19 samples were acute and others convalescent; all came from the United States, Italy and Spain.

The authors' processing: Estimates of nucleated cell counts were drawn from the amplification of reference gene primers. Data came from immunoSEQ multiplex PCR; TCRdb stores just in-frame clones and leaves some out. V and J calls plus clone size are reproduced from that table; the DNA served to infer D and trimming. The sample yields 300,000 to 500,000 clones, around 89% seen once. The J gene is TRBJ1-2, the V gene TRBV2, with TRBD1 as a possible D gene (5 bases). Sequenced: PBMCs or T cells enriched from blood (not recorded which). The receptor's source is a young woman with acute COVID-19. CDR3: CASRHLGGNYGYTF. CDR3 in DNA: TGTGCCAGCAGGCATTTGGGGGGAAACTATGGCTACACCTTC.